A selection of T cell receptor beta chains follows, all from one sample in a study of blood T cell repertoires in COVID-19. The method was immunoSEQ multiplex PCR; TCRdb's version includes in-frame clones alone and lacks a portion of them. In the table there are approximately 440,000 clones, roughly nine tenths of which are singletons. The material sequenced was PBMCs or T cells enriched from blood (not recorded which). These receptors all come from a woman under 30 who had recovered from COVID-19. CDR3s include the opening cysteine and the closing phenylalanine or tryptophan. A D gene is named only where the DNA matches it firmly. The listing skips clone size in some rows; elsewhere it reads once, few, many or a size class.

d_call,v_call,clone_size,j_call,cdr3_nt,cdr3_aa
.,TRBV5-1,.,TRBJ1-2,TGCGCCAGCAGCTTGGGGCCCGGGTGGGCAGGCGTCCGAGCGGCTAACTATGGCTACACCTTC,CASSLGPGWAGVRAANYGYTF
.,TRBV27,once,TRBJ1-2,TGTGCCAGCAGCCAGGTCGGTAACTATGGCTACACCTTC,CASSQVGNYGYTF
.,TRBV29-1,.,TRBJ1-1,TGCAGCGTAGGTGGGGGGGACACTGAAGCTTTCTTT,CSVGGGDTEAFF
TRBD1,TRBV15,few,TRBJ2-2,TGTGCCACCAGCAGGGACCCCACCCAGGGGGTGTTCACCGGGGAGCTGTTTTTT,CATSRDPTQGVFTGELFF
.,TRBV30,.,TRBJ1-5,TGTGCCTACAATTACAGGGGCAATCAGCCCCAGCATTTT,CAYNYRGNQPQHF
.,TRBV7-2,few,TRBJ2-1,TGTGCCAGCAGCTTAAGGGGGGGCCCCAATGAGCAGTTCTTC,CASSLRGGPNEQFF
.,TRBV7-9,.,TRBJ1-1,TGTGCCAGCAGCCTTAGGACAGAGTCAGAAGCTTTCTTT,CASSLRTESEAFF
TRBD1,TRBV9,.,TRBJ1-1,TGTGCCAGCAGCGACAGACAGGGGCTGAACACTGAAGCTTTCTTT,CASSDRQGLNTEAFF
TRBD2,TRBV13,.,TRBJ2-5,TGTGCCAGCAGCTTAGTCCCCCGGGGGGGTAAGGAGACCCAGTACTTC,CASSLVPRGGKETQYF
TRBD1,TRBV28,.,TRBJ1-1,TGTGCCAGCAGTTCCTACTCTACAGGGGGGGCTTTCTTT,CASSSYSTGGAFF
.,TRBV4-2,.,TRBJ2-1,TGTGCCAGCAGCCCTGAGGAGGGGGGGCCCAATGAGCAGTTCTTC,CASSPEEGGPNEQFF
TRBD1,TRBV11-3,.,TRBJ1-1,TGTGCCAGCAGCCCCGGGACAGTTACTATGAACACTGAAGCTTTCTTT,CASSPGTVTMNTEAFF
.,TRBV2,.,TRBJ1-2,TGTGCCAGCAGTAAGGGGGAGTCGGGCGGCTACACCTTC,CASSKGESGGYTF